This TCR beta chain was observed in a study of blood T cell repertoires in COVID-19. Study at large: T cells, B-cell-depleted T cells, or PBMCs provided the cDNA or gDNA that served as material.

TCRdb keeps only in-frame clones here, not all; method: immunoSEQ multiplex PCR. The sample holds approximately 130,000 clones, 75% to 90% seen once. This clone was picked up a small number of times. The germline CDR1 and CDR2 sequences are PRHDT and FYEKMQ (reference sequence). The CDR3 extends over 14 amino acids. V was cut by 1 base and J by 0 bases, with 4 bases left in between. The specimen was peripheral blood. The TCR comes from a human donor in a cohort sampled during active COVID-19. The J gene is TRBJ1-3, the V gene TRBV13; no definite D call. The CDR3, as DNA: TGTGCCAGCAGCTTAGCCAGCTCTGGAAACACCATATATTTT. Its translation is CASSLASSGNTIYF.